Below, 32 T cell receptor beta chains from the same sample are listed, as sequenced in a study of T-cell memory formation after mild COVID-19. One entry per CDR3 protein, called by TCRdb with MiXCR from the 5' RACE reads. The sample contains roughly 510,000 distinct CDR3 sequences, 15% to 20% of which appear only once. Sample: PBMCs or a T cell subset sorted from them (not recorded which). The receptors stem from an adult woman who had mild COVID-19 (a few samples of this study predate the infection). Cell type and time point are not known.

This clonotype was counted only a few times. This CDR3 is CASTNPGGQETQYF. In DNA form, the CDR3 reads TGCGCCAGCACCAACCCTGGAGGCCAAGAGACCCAGTACTTC. This chain links TRBV5-1 with TRBJ2-5; D is perhaps TRBD2 (5 bases). Germline V gene data show CDR1 as SGHRS and CDR2 as YFSETQ. Trimming took off 6 bases at V and 1 base at J, with 13 bases between the two ends. This CDR3 comprises 14 residues.

The chain links TRBV5-1 to TRBJ1-1; D might be TRBD1 (5 bases). CDR3 length equals 17 residues. Germline loops: CDR1 SGHRS, CDR2 YFSETQ. V was clipped by 8 bases and J by 0 bases, with 23 bases between them. CDR3 sequence (DNA): TGCGCCAGTACGGACACGACAGTTCGCTCTGTGAACACTGAAGCTTTCTTT. Protein: CASTDTTVRSVNTEAFF.

This clonotype was observed at least ten times. The V call is TRBV12-3 or TRBV12-4, the J call TRBJ2-2; D is perhaps TRBD1 (5 bases). V was shortened by 6 bases and J by 4 bases, with 12 bases between the two germline ends. The length of the CDR3 is 14 residues. As DNA, the CDR3 is TGTGCCAGCAGCAAGACAGCCCTCACCGGGGAGCTGTTTTTT. Protein sequence: CASSKTALTGELFF.

The chain has TRBV2 and TRBJ2-4; D unresolved. The CDR3 has 11 amino acids. Germline assignment: CDR1 SNHLY and CDR2 FYNNEI. V was pared by 6 bases and J by 8 bases, with 8 bases between. The CDR3 sequence is CASRISDIQYF. The CDR3 bases are TGTGCCAGCAGAATTTCGGACATTCAGTACTTC.

The chain combines TRBV6-2 or TRBV6-3 with TRBJ2-7; D may be TRBD2 (7 bases). The CDR3 has 14 amino acids. Germline V gene lookup returns CDR1 MNHEY and CDR2 SVGEGT. V was clipped by 5 bases and J by 5 bases, with 16 bases between them. In DNA form, the CDR3 reads TGTGCCAGCAGTGATCCCCCGGGGGGCCACGAGCAGTACTTC. Translation: CASSDPPGGHEQYF.

This clonotype has a handful of counts. The genes are TRBV27 and TRBJ1-1, with D perhaps matching TRBD1 (6 bases). This CDR3 comprises 14 residues. Trimming stripped 4 bases from V and 0 bases from J, with 9 bases between. Germline V gene sequence: CDR1 MNHEY, CDR2 SMNVEV (reference sequence). The CDR3 DNA reads TGTGCCAGCAGTTACAGGGCGGTGAACACTGAAGCTTTCTTT. This sequence encodes CASSYRAVNTEAFF.

The chain carries TRBV11-2 and TRBJ2-1; D is possibly TRBD2 (5 bases). CDR1 and CDR2 (germline): SGHAT, FQNNGV. V lost 1 base and J lost 15, with 19 bases in between. This CDR3 is built from 14 residues. Here the CDR3 DNA reads TGTGCCAGCAGCTTAGGGCTTCAGAATCCCCGGGGGTTCTTC. Translating it yields CASSLGLQNPRGFF.

This clonotype was counted only a few times. The J gene is TRBJ2-1, the V gene TRBV20-1; 11 bases map to TRBD2. CDR1 and CDR2 (germline): DFQATT, SNEGSKA (reference sequence). CDR3 length equals 16 residues. With V trimmed by 7 bases and J by 4 bases, 12 bases remained unmatched. The CDR3 loop is CSDTAASGGRYNEQFF. In nucleotides, the CDR3 is TGCAGTGACACGGCGGCTAGCGGGGGGCGTTACAATGAGCAGTTCTTC.

The chain recombines TRBV12-3 or TRBV12-4 with TRBJ2-1; a weak D match, TRBD2 (5 bases). The germline V and J ends were trimmed by 7 bases and 9 bases, with 16 bases remaining between them. This CDR3 comprises 13 residues. The CDR3 region is CASTEHTAGEQFF. As DNA, the CDR3 is TGTGCCAGCACCGAGCATACGGCGGGTGAGCAGTTCTTC.

The table lists this clonotype with a few counts. This sequence joins TRBV5-1 and TRBJ2-3; 7 nucleotides agree with TRBD2. V lost 0 bases and J lost 4; bases outside the gene matches: 2. The CDR3 sequence is 14 residues long. Germline lookup yields CDR1 SGHRS and CDR2 YFSETQ. The CDR3 loop is CASSLELAPDTQYF. CDR3 bases: TGCGCCAGCAGCTTGGAACTAGCGCCAGATACGCAGTATTTT.

In DNA form, the CDR3 reads TGCAGTGCTAGAGATACAGGGCCCAACTCTGGAAACACCATATATTTT. Translated: CSARDTGPNSGNTIYF. The genes are TRBV20-1 and TRBJ1-3; D is possibly TRBD1 (6 bases). This CDR3 has 16 residues. V was shortened by 0 bases and J by 0 bases, with 12 bases between the two germline ends. Germline CDR1 DFQATT, CDR2 SNEGSKA (reference sequence).

CDR3 in amino acids: CASSEASPDRLYTEAFF. The CDR3 nucleotides read TGTGCCAGCAGTGAAGCCTCGCCGGACAGGCTGTACACTGAAGCTTTCTTT. V is TRBV6-1 and J is TRBJ1-1; TRBD1 matches 7 bases. Germline V gives CDR1 MNHNS, CDR2 SASEGT. The CDR3 has 17 amino acids. The V segment lost 0 bases and the J segment 3 bases; nucleotides outside the gene matches: 10.

This clonotype was seen a handful of times. The rearrangement links TRBV5-1 to TRBJ2-1, with TRBD1 identical over 10 bases. Germline V gene lookup returns CDR1 SGHRS and CDR2 YFSETQ. This CDR3 comprises 16 residues. V trimming: 4 bases; J trimming: 8 bases; junction bases outside the gene matches: 12. Here the CDR3 reads CASSRNPGQGTDEQFF. The CDR3 bases are TGCGCCAGCAGCCGAAATCCGGGACAGGGGACCGATGAGCAGTTCTTC.

The V and J genes are TRBV30 and TRBJ2-2; D might be TRBD2 (5 bases). The V and J ends lost 2 bases and 0 bases respectively, with 10 bases between them. This CDR3 contains 15 residues. In germline, CDR1 is GTSNPN, CDR2 SVGIG (reference sequence). As DNA, the CDR3 is TGTGCCTGGAGTCCCGGGATATCGAACACCGGGGAGCTGTTTTTT. Its protein is CAWSPGISNTGELFF.

V is TRBV4-1 and J is TRBJ1-2, with D possibly TRBD1 on 5 matching bases. The ends were cut back, 3 bases at V and 5 bases at J, with 16 bases in the middle. CDR3 length equals 15 residues. Per germline, CDR1 MGHRA and CDR2 YSYEKL. CDR3 in DNA: TGCGCCAGCAGCCAGGGTGCCGGGACGGCTTATGGCTACACCTTC. This gives the protein CASSQGAGTAYGYTF.

The chain carries TRBV4-2 and TRBJ1-3; unclear D gene. With 0 bases removed from V and 0 bases from J, the gap between germline ends came to 9 bases. CDR1 is LGHNA, CDR2 YNFKEQ, per germline. The CDR3 runs to 16 residues. The DNA for the CDR3 is TGTGCCAGCAGCCAAGATTTGGGAGTCTCTGGAAACACCATATATTTT. This encodes CASSQDLGVSGNTIYF.

The CDR3: CASSRGTVNYGYTF. In DNA form, the CDR3 reads TGTGCCAGCAGCCGGGGGACGGTCAACTATGGCTACACCTTC. The J gene is TRBJ1-2, the V gene TRBV7-9, with D possibly being TRBD1 (5 bases). Germline loops: CDR1 SEHNR, CDR2 FQNEAQ (reference sequence). V was pared by 5 bases and J by 2 bases, with 12 bases between. This CDR3 contains 14 residues.

A few counts support this clonotype. The chain carries TRBV7-6 and TRBJ1-1; D uncertain. V was pared by 1 base and J by 1 base, with 7 bases between. The CDR3 totals 14 residues. The germline CDR1 and CDR2 sequences are SGHVS and FNYEAQ. Written as DNA, the CDR3 is TGTGCCAGCAGCTTAGGGGCCGAGAACACTGAAGCTTTCTTT. It codes for CASSLGAENTEAFF.

This clonotype was detected many times. The chain couples TRBV7-2 to TRBJ2-7, with D uncertain. In germline, CDR1 is SGHTA, CDR2 FQGNSA. The CDR3 runs to 14 residues. Trimming pared 0 bases from V and 0 bases from J, leaving 6 bases between. As DNA, the CDR3 is TGTGCCAGCAGCTTAGCGCAGCTCTCCTACGAGCAGTACTTC. It specifies CASSLAQLSYEQYF. The entire variable domain, with the rest obtained from reference TRBV7-2 and TRBJ2-7, is as follows: GAGVSQSPSNKVTEKGKDVELRCDPISGHTALYWYRQSLGQGLEFLIYFQGNSAPDKSGLPSDRFSAERTGGSVSTLTIQRTQQEDSAVYLCASSLAQLSYEQYFGPGTRLTVT.

V gene TRBV12-3 or TRBV12-4 combines with J gene TRBJ2-1; 7 bases match TRBD2. CDR3 length: 15 amino acids. V gave up 6 bases and J gave up 3 bases; unmatched junction bases: 8. The CDR3 DNA reads TGTGCCAGCAGGCTTAGCGGGTCTCACTACAATGAGCAGTTCTTC. Amino acids: CASRLSGSHYNEQFF.

The chain links TRBV20-1 to TRBJ1-5; D possibly corresponds to TRBD1 (6 bases). Trimming pared 5 bases from V and 1 base from J, leaving 15 bases between. The length of the CDR3 is 15 residues. Germline V gene sequence: CDR1 DFQATT, CDR2 SNEGSKA (reference sequence). The CDR3 region is CSAPEGGISNQPQHF. CDR3 coding DNA: TGCAGTGCTCCAGAAGGGGGTATCAGCAATCAGCCCCAGCATTTT.

The count of this clonotype is one. V and J are TRBV12-3 or TRBV12-4 and TRBJ1-1, with TRBD1 as a possible D gene (5 bases). CDR3 size: 14 residues. Trimming shortened V by 5 bases and J by 2 bases, and 12 bases separated the two germline ends. Here the CDR3 DNA reads TGTGCCAGCAGTATTCGACAGCCAAACACTGAAGCTTTCTTT. The encoded protein is CASSIRQPNTEAFF.

The chain joins TRBV2 to TRBJ2-1, with 8 bases fitting TRBD1. Germline V gives CDR1 SNHLY, CDR2 FYNNEI. The V gene end was trimmed by 8 bases and the J gene end by 4 bases; junction bases not matched to a gene: 4. The CDR3 length is 13 residues. The CDR3 nucleotides are TGTGCCAGCGGAGACAGGGGTTACAATGAGCAGTTCTTC. Translating gives CASGDRGYNEQFF.

This clonotype was recorded many times. The chain joins TRBV6-1 to TRBJ1-5; no definite D call. Trimming stripped 2 bases from V and 3 bases from J, with 11 bases between. CDR1 MNHNS and CDR2 SASEGT come from the germline V gene. The CDR3 contains 15 residues. DNA of the CDR3: TGTGCCAGCAGTGAAAAGGCAGGCCCCAATCAGCCCCAGCATTTT. Amino acid sequence: CASSEKAGPNQPQHF.

The chain recombines TRBV6-6 with TRBJ2-4, with 14 bases matching TRBD2. The length of the CDR3 is 19 residues. Losses at the gene ends were 0 bases for V and 7 bases for J; bases not matched to a gene: 11. Germline values: CDR1 MNHNY, CDR2 SVGAGI (reference sequence). The CDR3 here is CASSYSKGGLAGGSNIQYF. The CDR3 DNA reads TGTGCCAGCAGTTACTCGAAGGGAGGACTAGCGGGGGGTTCGAACATTCAGTACTTC.

This clonotype has just one count. V gene TRBV30 combines with J gene TRBJ1-4, with 9 bases identical to TRBD1. The CDR3 is made up of 14 amino acids. Looked up from germline, CDR1 is GTSNPN and CDR2 is SVGIG (reference sequence). The V segment lost 2 bases and the J segment 8 bases; nucleotides outside the gene matches: 6. In DNA form, the CDR3 reads TGTGCCTGGAGTTCTGGGACAGGGAGCGAAAAACTGTTTTTT. This encodes CAWSSGTGSEKLFF. Together with reference TRBV30 and TRBJ1-4, the CDR3 gives the full variable domain: SQTIHQWPATLVQPVGSPLSLECTVEGTSNPNLYWYRQAAGRGLQLLFYSVGIGQISSEVPQNLSASRPQDRQFILSSKKLLLSDSGFYLCAWSSGTGSEKLFFGSGTQLSVL.

At least ten counts were recorded for this clonotype. The V call is TRBV27, the J call TRBJ1-5; TRBD1 is a possible D gene (5 bases). Germline values: CDR1 MNHEY, CDR2 SMNVEV (reference sequence). This CDR3 has 17 amino acids. Trimming took 6 bases from V and 0 from J, leaving 18 bases between them. CDR3 protein: CASSPRRGGYSNQPQHF. The CDR3 DNA is TGTGCCAGCAGCCCCCGCCGGGGGGGGTATAGCAATCAGCCCCAGCATTTT.

This chain joins TRBV15 and TRBJ1-1, with a possible D match to TRBD1 (6 bases). V lost 1 base and J 11 bases, leaving 17 bases between the germline ends. The CDR3 is 14 residues long. Germline lookup yields CDR1 LNHNV and CDR2 YYDKDF (reference sequence). The CDR3 nucleotides are TGTGCCACCAGCAGAGCCCAGGGGACCAGAAGGGCTTTCTTT. Residues: CATSRAQGTRRAFF.

This clonotype was seen only a few times. Here the CDR3 DNA reads TGCGCCAGCAGCTTGGATAGCAACGTCAATCAGCCCCAGCATTTT. Protein product: CASSLDSNVNQPQHF. The chain combines TRBV5-1 with TRBJ1-5; D gene ambiguous. V was shortened by 0 bases and J by 3 bases, with 10 bases between the two germline ends. Germline V gene data show CDR1 as SGHRS and CDR2 as YFSETQ. The CDR3 spans 15 residues. Full variable domain (remainder filled in from reference TRBV5-1 and TRBJ1-5): KAGVTQTPRYLIKTRGQQVTLSCSPISGHRSVSWYQQTPGQGLQFLFEYFSETQRNKGNFPGRFSGRQFSNSRSEMNVSTLELGDSALYLCASSLDSNVNQPQHFGDGTRLSIL.

This clonotype was recorded a few times. The chain carries TRBV9 and TRBJ2-7, with 10 bases lining up with TRBD2. The CDR3 extends over 14 amino acids. The V segment lost 4 bases and the J segment 2 bases; nucleotides outside the gene matches: 3. The V gene's germline CDR1 is SGDLS and CDR2 YYNGEE. CDR3 loop: CASSTLAGPYEQYF. For the CDR3, the DNA is TGTGCCAGCAGCACACTAGCGGGGCCCTACGAGCAGTACTTC.

This clonotype was detected a few times. The rearrangement links TRBV5-6 to TRBJ1-2; possibly TRBD1 for D (5 bases). The V end was cut by 0 bases, the J end by 4 bases, with 16 bases between. The CDR3 covers 16 residues. Germline V CDR1 and CDR2: SGHDT, YYEEEE. CDR3 DNA: TGTGCCAGCAGCTTGGCCCCGACGGGGGAGCCCTATGGCTACACCTTC. Translation gives CASSLAPTGEPYGYTF.

This clonotype was observed a handful of times. The chain joins TRBV7-9 to TRBJ2-5, with 7 nucleotides matching TRBD2. V was pared by 1 base and J by 1 base, with 3 bases of the junction left unmatched. This CDR3 is built from 15 residues. Germline CDR1 SEHNR, CDR2 FQNEAQ (reference sequence). CDR3 DNA sequence: TGTGCCAGCAGCTTAGAGGGACTATCCCAAGAGACCCAGTACTTC. Its translation: CASSLEGLSQETQYF.